The rows below give T cell receptor beta chains drawn from one sample of a study of cytomegalovirus exposure and HLA in healthy donors. Here immunoSEQ multiplex PCR was the method, and the copy in TCRdb shows in-frame clones only, minus some. This table has roughly 120,000 clones, 65% to 90% appearing once. Sequencing input: PBMCs. These receptors were taken from a male donor in good health and CMV-seropositive. Both conserved end residues are part of each CDR3. D genes are given only for firm matches. Clone size, where shown, is once, few, many, or a class for clones that have expanded.

clone_size	j_call	v_call	d_call	cdr3_aa	cdr3_nt
-	TRBJ2-5	TRBV5-1	-	CASRGGIGVGETQYF	TGCGCCAGCAGGGGGGGTATCGGGGTCGGTGAGACCCAGTACTTC
-	TRBJ2-1	TRBV30	TRBD2	CAWSVPGRTNEQFF	TGTGCCTGGAGTGTACCCGGGAGGACAAATGAGCAGTTCTTC
-	TRBJ1-1	TRBV7-3	-	CASSLQGLGTEAFF	TGTGCCAGCAGCCTTCAGGGGCTGGGCACTGAAGCTTTCTTT
once	TRBJ2-1	TRBV5-1	TRBD1	CASSRTYDRGNEQFF	TGCGCCAGCAGCCGAACCTACGACAGGGGTAATGAGCAGTTCTTC
-	TRBJ1-2	TRBV30	TRBD1	CAWSVGSLGQGIGGYTF	TGTGCCTGGAGTGTTGGGTCCTTGGGACAGGGGATTGGAGGCTACACCTTC
few	TRBJ1-5	TRBV6-5	-	CASRRTDNQPQHF	TGTGCCAGCAGACGGACAGATAATCAGCCCCAGCATTTT
-	TRBJ2-1	TRBV7-8	TRBD2	CASSQPAGGRNEQFF	TGTGCCAGCAGCCAACCAGCGGGAGGGAGAAATGAGCAGTTCTTC
-	TRBJ1-1	TRBV7-2	-	CASSLSLDVRSQGTEAFF	TGTGCCAGCAGCCTCTCCCTGGACGTCAGAAGTCAGGGCACTGAAGCTTTCTTT
-	TRBJ2-4	TRBV5-1	TRBD1	CASSQGGTGGNIQYF	TGCGCCAGCAGCCAAGGGGGAACAGGGGGGAACATTCAGTACTTC
few	TRBJ1-6	TRBV4-2	TRBD1	CASSRGTDNSPLHF	TGTGCCAGCAGCCGGGGGACAGATAATTCACCCCTCCACTTT
-	TRBJ1-2	TRBV7-9	-	CSSSLEMGLGYTF	TGTTCCAGCAGCTTAGAAATGGGGCTCGGCTACACCTTC
-	TRBJ2-6	TRBV28	-	CASSFAFSGANGLTF	TGTGCCAGCAGTTTCGCCTTCTCTGGGGCCAACGGCCTGACTTTC
-	TRBJ2-1	TRBV28	TRBD2	CASGTSDYNEQFF	TGTGCCAGCGGGACTAGCGACTACAATGAGCAGTTCTTC
-	TRBJ1-1	TRBV29-1	-	CSGLSTEAFF	TGCAGCGGCCTAAGCACTGAAGCTTTCTTT
-	TRBJ2-7	TRBV11-2	-	CASSLIWRDNSYEQYF	TGTGCCAGCAGCTTAATCTGGCGGGATAACTCCTACGAGCAGTACTTC
-	TRBJ2-3	TRBV7-3	-	CASSLRAGASTDTQYF	TGTGCCAGCAGCTTAAGGGCAGGGGCTAGCACAGATACGCAGTATTTT
-	TRBJ2-2	TRBV6-4	-	CASSDRPDRNTGELFF	TGTGCCAGCAGTGATCGGCCCGACAGAAACACCGGGGAGCTGTTTTTT
-	TRBJ1-1	TRBV19	-	CASGGRRMNTEAFF	TGTGCCAGTGGAGGGAGGAGGATGAACACTGAAGCTTTCTTT
-	TRBJ2-2	TRBV30	TRBD1	CACRQGFTGELFF	TGTGCCTGTCGACAGGGCTTCACCGGGGAGCTGTTTTTT
-	TRBJ1-1	TRBV15	TRBD1	CATSIPGQGLGTEAFF	TGTGCCACCAGCATCCCGGGACAGGGGCTTGGAACTGAAGCTTTCTTT
-	TRBJ1-1	TRBV13	-	CASSLNRLNTEAFF	TGTGCCAGCAGCTTAAACAGGCTGAACACTGAAGCTTTCTTT
once	TRBJ2-2	TRBV28	-	CASSLVAGAHLSGELFF	TGTGCCAGCAGTTTAGTGGCAGGGGCCCACCTCTCCGGGGAGCTGTTTTTT
-	TRBJ1-6	TRBV19	-	CASSMRQGTSPLHF	TGTGCCAGTAGTATGAGGCAGGGGACTTCACCCCTCCACTTT
-	TRBJ2-1	TRBV30	TRBD2	CAWGLAGDEQFF	TGTGCCTGGGGACTAGCGGGAGATGAGCAGTTCTTC
-	TRBJ1-4	TRBV4-3	-	CASSRRGNEKLFF	TGCGCCAGCAGCCGCCGGGGGAATGAAAAACTGTTTTTT
-	TRBJ2-7	TRBV2	TRBD2	CTSSDGTSLHEQYF	TGTACCAGCAGTGACGGGACTAGCTTACACGAGCAGTACTTC
-	TRBJ1-2	TRBV14	-	CASSQEAYGYTF	TGTGCCAGCAGCCAGGAGGCGTATGGCTACACCTTC
few	TRBJ2-1	TRBV4-2	-	CASSQDLSWEPYNEQFF	TGTGCCAGCAGCCAAGATCTATCGTGGGAGCCCTACAATGAGCAGTTCTTC
-	TRBJ2-7	TRBV2	-	CASSPPGAAGYEQYF	TGTGCCAGCAGTCCCCCAGGGGCAGCTGGGTACGAGCAGTACTTC
-	TRBJ1-2	TRBV5-6	TRBD1	CASSLTPTGGSGYTF	TGTGCCAGCAGTTTGACACCGACAGGGGGCTCGGGCTACACCTTC
-	TRBJ2-3	TRBV11-3	-	CASSLGGITDTQYF	TGTGCCAGCAGCTTAGGCGGAATCACAGATACGCAGTATTTT
-	TRBJ2-1	TRBV6-5	TRBD2	CASSLGLANNEQFF	TGTGCCAGCAGCCTGGGACTAGCGAACAATGAGCAGTTCTTC
-	TRBJ2-7	TRBV21-1	-	CASSTRDRVEQYF	TGTGCCAGCAGCACCCGAGACAGGGTCGAGCAGTACTTC
-	TRBJ1-1	TRBV21-1	-	CASSKAEGAGTEAFF	TGTGCCAGCAGCAAAGCTGAGGGGGCTGGCACTGAAGCTTTCTTT
-	TRBJ2-5	TRBV10-3	-	CAISESLLERTFQETQYF	TGTGCCATCAGTGAGTCGCTCTTAGAGCGGACCTTCCAAGAGACCCAGTACTTC
-	TRBJ2-1	TRBV5-1	-	CASSLVASEGHEQFF	TGCGCCAGCAGCTTGGTGGCGTCCGAGGGCCATGAGCAGTTCTTC
-	TRBJ2-2	TRBV28	-	CASTWTGELFF	TGTGCCAGCACCTGGACAGGGGAGCTGTTTTTT
-	TRBJ2-3	TRBV18	-	CASRRPGASTDTQYF	TGTGCCAGCCGCCGTCCAGGGGCTAGCACAGATACGCAGTATTTT
-	TRBJ2-5	TRBV5-4	TRBD1	CASSSGQALQETQYF	TGTGCCAGCAGCTCCGGACAGGCCCTCCAAGAGACCCAGTACTTC
-	TRBJ1-1	TRBV4-2	-	CASSQENGGAEAFF	TGTGCCAGCAGCCAAGAAAACGGAGGCGCTGAAGCTTTCTTT
-	TRBJ2-1	TRBV28	TRBD2	CASGDQSGRAPEQFF	TGTGCCAGCGGGGATCAGAGCGGGAGGGCCCCTGAGCAGTTCTTC
once	TRBJ2-5	TRBV7-2	-	CASSAARGREETQYF	TGTGCCAGCAGCGCAGCGCGGGGCAGGGAAGAGACCCAGTACTTC